The rows below give T cell receptor beta chains drawn from one sample of a study of shared clonotypes between healthy human individuals. Some clones are missing from TCRdb's copy, which holds only in-frame ones; the method was immunoSEQ multiplex PCR. The data contain some 2,100,000 clones, more than 85% of them singletons. Sequencing input: naive CD8+ T cells from PBMCs. These receptors were collected from a man between 18 and 29 years old in good health. Some clones in this sample may be carry-over from other donors' samples. CDR3s include the opening cysteine and the closing phenylalanine or tryptophan. A D gene is named only where the DNA matches it firmly. Clone size is not always given. Where it is, it says once, few, many or a class for expanded clones.

TRBJ2-7 TRBV28 14 . . CASSPRTDSYEQYF TGTGCCAGCAGTCCCCGGACAGATTCCTACGAGCAGTACTTC
TRBJ2-3 TRBV19 14 . . CASSMRPVGDTQYF TGTGCCAGTAGTATGAGGCCCGTCGGGGATACGCAGTATTTT
TRBJ1-2 TRBV27 16 TRBD1 . CASSSTPGQPNYGYTF TGTGCCAGCAGTTCGACACCGGGACAGCCAAACTATGGCTACACCTTC
TRBJ2-1 TRBV27 15 . . CASSLIPSSYNEQFF TGTGCCAGCAGTTTAATCCCGTCCTCCTACAATGAGCAGTTCTTC
TRBJ2-3 TRBV6-6 14 TRBD1 . CAGGTGLGTDTQYF TGTGCCGGGGGGACAGGGCTGGGGACAGATACGCAGTATTTT
TRBJ1-1 TRBV28 15 . . CASSSQREGETEAFF TGTGCCAGCAGTTCCCAAAGGGAGGGGGAGACTGAAGCTTTCTTT
TRBJ1-2 TRBV5-1 17 . . CASSLWASDTSNYGYTF TGCGCCAGCAGCTTGTGGGCGTCGGACACATCTAACTATGGCTACACCTTC
TRBJ2-7 TRBV23-1 17 . once CASSPSDSSTSTYEQYF TGCGCCAGCAGTCCGTCGGACAGCTCTACCTCCACCTACGAGCAGTACTTC
TRBJ1-5 TRBV25-1 15 TRBD1 . CASSGEGQGNQPQHF TGTGCCAGCAGTGGAGAGGGACAGGGGAATCAGCCCCAGCATTTT
TRBJ2-1 TRBV9 17 TRBD2 . CASSVGLAGNRRWEQFF TGTGCCAGCAGCGTAGGTCTAGCGGGAAACAGGCGATGGGAGCAGTTCTTC
TRBJ1-5 TRBV19 13 . . CASSWQGSQPQHF TGTGCCAGTAGTTGGCAGGGCAGTCAGCCCCAGCATTTT
TRBJ1-1 TRBV10-3 13 . few CAITPTPNTEAFF TGTGCCATCACTCCGACACCGAACACTGAAGCTTTCTTT
TRBJ2-1 TRBV4-3 16 TRBD2 . CASSQDASGSFYEQFF TGCGCCAGCAGCCAAGATGCTAGCGGGAGTTTTTATGAGCAGTTCTTC
TRBJ2-1 TRBV6-6 12 . . CASSPLIQEQFF TGTGCCAGCAGCCCACTGATTCAGGAGCAGTTCTTC
TRBJ2-7 TRBV4-3 15 . . CASSQARDSSYEQYF TGCGCCAGCAGCCAAGCCCGGGACTCCTCCTACGAGCAGTACTTC
TRBJ2-7 TRBV14 14 . . CAGSPGVWSYEQYF TGTGCCGGCAGCCCCGGTGTGTGGTCCTACGAGCAGTACTTC
TRBJ2-3 TRBV7-8 15 . . CASSLNGAYTDTQYF TGTGCCAGCAGCTTAAACGGAGCTTACACAGATACGCAGTATTTT
TRBJ2-5 TRBV7-9 15 . . CASSSIGGRLETQYF TGTGCCAGCAGCTCAATAGGGGGGCGGTTGGAGACCCAGTACTTC
TRBJ2-1 TRBV10-1 18 . . CASQIVWRIEFSYNEQFF TGCGCCAGCCAGATCGTGTGGAGGATAGAATTTTCCTACAATGAGCAGTTCTTC
TRBJ2-1 TRBV4-3 15 . . CASSQQTGAYNEQFF TGCGCCAGCAGCCAACAGACGGGAGCCTACAATGAGCAGTTCTTC
TRBJ2-2 TRBV9 14 . . CASSPAGSAGELFF TGTGCCAGCAGCCCGGCCGGGTCGGCCGGGGAGCTGTTTTTT
TRBJ1-2 TRBV11-2 14 . . CASSLARGIYGYTF TGTGCCAGCAGCTTAGCGCGTGGAATCTATGGCTACACCTTC
TRBJ1-1 TRBV29-1 17 . . CSVGGGTFRIPNTEAFF TGCAGCGTTGGGGGGGGTACATTCCGGATTCCTAACACTGAAGCTTTCTTT
TRBJ2-7 TRBV28 18 TRBD2 . CASSLRRTSGSFVYEQYF TGTGCCAGCAGTTTGCGCCGGACTAGCGGGAGTTTTGTCTACGAGCAGTACTTC
TRBJ2-3 TRBV7-9 16 . . CASVYGGGGQTDTQYF TGTGCCAGCGTATATGGTGGTGGGGGGCAAACAGATACGCAGTATTTT
TRBJ2-1 TRBV28 13 TRBD2 few CATEGLAVNEQFF TGTGCCACCGAGGGACTAGCGGTCAATGAGCAGTTCTTC